This passage covers 3 T cell receptor beta chains from one sample sequenced in a study of post-analysis software for immune sequencing data. Their antigen targets remain unknown. Notes on the study in general: In patients, TRBV5-6, TRBV5-1 and TRBV20-1 belonged to 4 or 5 TRBV segments found more frequently than in controls.

Unique molecular identifiers featured in each of the TCR beta cDNA libraries. TCRdb re-called the PCR reads through MiXCR, storing one row per CDR3 protein. The data contain hundreds of thousands of distinct CDR3 sequences, approximately 42% of them singletons. Sample: blood. These receptors all come from a girl aged 2 to 10 with multiple sclerosis.

J is TRBJ1-5 and V is TRBV5-5, with TRBD1 as a possible D gene (5 bases). CDR3 length: 16 residues. With 4 bases removed from V and 5 bases from J, the gap between germline ends came to 19 bases. CDR1 is SGHKS, CDR2 YYEKEE, per germline (reference sequence). The CDR3 bases are TGTGCCAGCAGCCTCAGGGAGCGGGGAAGCGATCAGCCCCAGCATTTT. It yields the protein CASSLRERGSDQPQHF.

The sample holds a few counts of this clonotype. This chain joins TRBV20-1 and TRBJ1-6; D gene unclear. CDR1 is DFQATT and CDR2 is SNEGSKA in the germline V gene (reference sequence). This CDR3 contains 15 residues. Trimming cost V 7 bases and J 2 bases, with 15 bases left between them. CDR3 nucleotide sequence: TGCAGTGGCAGCGGAAGGTTGGCCTATAATTCACCCCTCCACTTT. As protein: CSGSGRLAYNSPLHF.

The sample holds many counts of this clonotype. The rearrangement uses TRBV7-9 and TRBJ2-3; D possibly corresponds to TRBD1 (5 bases). V lost 5 bases to trimming and J lost 0 bases, with 12 bases between them. From germline, CDR1 is SEHNR and CDR2 FQNEAQ (reference sequence). The CDR3 contains 15 residues. The CDR3 nucleotides read TGTGCCAGCAGCCCCCAAGGGGTTAGCACAGATACGCAGTATTTT. This gives the protein CASSPQGVSTDTQYF.